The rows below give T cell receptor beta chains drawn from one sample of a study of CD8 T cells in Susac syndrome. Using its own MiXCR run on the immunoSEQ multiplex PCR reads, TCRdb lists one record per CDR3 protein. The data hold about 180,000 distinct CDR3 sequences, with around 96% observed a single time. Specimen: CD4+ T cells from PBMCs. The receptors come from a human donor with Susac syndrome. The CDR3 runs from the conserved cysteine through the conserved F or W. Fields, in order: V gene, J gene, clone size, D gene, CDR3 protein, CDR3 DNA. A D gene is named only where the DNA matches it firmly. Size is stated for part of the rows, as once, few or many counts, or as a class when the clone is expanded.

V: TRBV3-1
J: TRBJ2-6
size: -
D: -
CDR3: CASSQAGSGANVLTF
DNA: TGTGCCAGCAGCCAAGCCGGCTCTGGGGCCAACGTCCTGACTTTC

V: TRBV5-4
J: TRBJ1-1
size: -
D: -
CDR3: CASSLETNTEAFF
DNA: TGTGCCAGCAGCTTGGAGACGAACACTGAAGCTTTCTTT

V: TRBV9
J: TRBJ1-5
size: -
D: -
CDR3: CASSAAGTNQPQHF
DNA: TGTGCCAGCAGCGCGGCCGGGACCAATCAGCCCCAGCATTTT

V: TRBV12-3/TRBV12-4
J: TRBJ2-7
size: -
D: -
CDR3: CASSTVPPPYEQYF
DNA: TGTGCCAGCAGTACAGTTCCCCCCCCCTACGAGCAGTACTTC

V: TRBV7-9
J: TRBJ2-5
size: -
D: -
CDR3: CASIMGAYQETQYF
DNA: TGTGCCAGCATAATGGGGGCCTACCAAGAGACCCAGTACTTC

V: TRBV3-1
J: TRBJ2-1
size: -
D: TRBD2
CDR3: CASGTSGYNEQFF
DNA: TGTGCCAGTGGGACTAGCGGCTACAATGAGCAGTTCTTC

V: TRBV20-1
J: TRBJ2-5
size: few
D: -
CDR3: CSAGPGETQYF
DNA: TGCAGTGCTGGCCCAGGGGAGACCCAGTACTTC

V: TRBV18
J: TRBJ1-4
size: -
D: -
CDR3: CASSPWGRGRNEKLFF
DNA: TGTGCCAGCTCACCATGGGGACGCGGACGTAATGAAAAACTGTTTTTT

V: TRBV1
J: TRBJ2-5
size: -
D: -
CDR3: CTSSQDIGLTETQYF
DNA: TGCACCAGCAGCCAGGACATCGGCCTGACAGAGACCCAGTACTTC

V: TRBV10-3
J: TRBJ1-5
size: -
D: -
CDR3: CAISPRWGGGNQPQHF
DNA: TGTGCCATCAGTCCCAGGTGGGGGGGCGGCAATCAGCCCCAGCATTTT

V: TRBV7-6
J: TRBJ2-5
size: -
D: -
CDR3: CASSSRVGPQETQYF
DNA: TGTGCCAGCAGCTCCCGGGTAGGACCCCAAGAGACCCAGTACTTC

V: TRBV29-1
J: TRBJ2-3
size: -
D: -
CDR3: CSVGGAGPHTDTQYF
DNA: TGCAGCGTAGGGGGAGCGGGTCCCCACACAGATACGCAGTATTTT

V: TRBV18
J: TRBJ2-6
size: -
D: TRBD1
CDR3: CASSTTGTGSGGANVLTF
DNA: TGTGCCAGCTCAACTACCGGGACAGGGTCGGGCGGGGCCAACGTCCTGACTTTC

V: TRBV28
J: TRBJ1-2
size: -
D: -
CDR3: CASRGEAFDYGYTF
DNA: TGTGCCAGTCGGGGGGAAGCCTTTGACTATGGCTACACCTTC

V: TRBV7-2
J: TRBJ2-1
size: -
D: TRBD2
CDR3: CASSWGGSGGGGGNEQFF
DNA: TGTGCCAGCAGCTGGGGCGGAAGCGGGGGCGGGGGGGGAAATGAGCAGTTCTTC

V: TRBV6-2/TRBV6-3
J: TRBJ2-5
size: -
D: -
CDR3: CASSYERAQYF
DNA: TGTGCCAGCAGCTATGAGAGGGCCCAGTACTTC

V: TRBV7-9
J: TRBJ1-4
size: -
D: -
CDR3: CASSRATGGEKLFF
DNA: TGTGCCAGCAGCCGGGCGACTGGGGGGGAAAAACTGTTTTTT

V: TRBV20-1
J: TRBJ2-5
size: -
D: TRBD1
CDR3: CSALTGEETQYF
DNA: TGCAGTGCCCTTACAGGGGAGGAGACCCAGTACTTC

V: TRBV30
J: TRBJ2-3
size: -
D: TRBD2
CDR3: CAWSTRSGGGDTQYF
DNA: TGTGCCTGGAGTACCCGTAGCGGGGGGGGAGATACGCAGTATTTT

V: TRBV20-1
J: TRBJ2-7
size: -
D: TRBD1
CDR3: CSALRTGGMYEQYF
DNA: TGCAGTGCTCTCCGGACAGGGGGCATGTACGAGCAGTACTTC

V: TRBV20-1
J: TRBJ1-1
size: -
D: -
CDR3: CSAIKPNTEAFF
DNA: TGCAGTGCTATAAAGCCAAACACTGAAGCTTTCTTT

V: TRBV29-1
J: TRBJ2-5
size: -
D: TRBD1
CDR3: CSVGPGGLRETQYF
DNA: TGCAGCGTTGGGCCAGGGGGCTTACGGGAGACCCAGTACTTC

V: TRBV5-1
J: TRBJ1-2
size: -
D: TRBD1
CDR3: CASSLQGQNYGYTF
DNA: TGCGCCAGCAGCTTGCAGGGACAGAACTATGGCTACACCTTC

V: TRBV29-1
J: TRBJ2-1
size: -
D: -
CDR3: CSAGGGQANNEQFF
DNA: TGCAGCGCCGGGGGGGGACAGGCAAACAATGAGCAGTTCTTC

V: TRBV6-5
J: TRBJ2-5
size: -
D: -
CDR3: CASNTGPQETQYF
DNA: TGTGCCAGCAACACCGGGCCTCAAGAGACCCAGTACTTC

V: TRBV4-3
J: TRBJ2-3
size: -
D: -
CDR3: CASSQGGDFTDTQYF
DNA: TGCGCCAGCAGCCAAGGGGGCGATTTCACAGATACGCAGTATTTT

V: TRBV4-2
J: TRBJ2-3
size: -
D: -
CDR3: CASSQDRWSPGTDTQYF
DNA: TGCGCCAGCAGCCAAGATCGGTGGTCCCCTGGCACAGATACGCAGTATTTT

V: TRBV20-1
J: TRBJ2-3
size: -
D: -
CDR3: CSAMSGRTDTQYF
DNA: TGCAGTGCTATGAGCGGCCGCACAGATACGCAGTATTTT

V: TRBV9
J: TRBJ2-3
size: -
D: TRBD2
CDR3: CASSVGSGGLSTDTQYF
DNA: TGTGCCAGCAGCGTTGGTAGCGGGGGCCTTAGCACAGATACGCAGTATTTT

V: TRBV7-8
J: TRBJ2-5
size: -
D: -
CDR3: CASSLKGPNIRGQETQYF
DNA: TGTGCCAGCAGCTTAAAGGGGCCCAATATCCGGGGTCAAGAGACCCAGTACTTC

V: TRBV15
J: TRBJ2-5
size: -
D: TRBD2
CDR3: CATSRRLAETQYF
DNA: TGTGCCACCAGCAGAAGACTAGCGGAGACCCAGTACTTC

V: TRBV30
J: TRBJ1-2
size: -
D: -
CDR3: CAWFDVNYGYTF
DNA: TGTGCCTGGTTCGATGTTAACTATGGCTACACCTTC

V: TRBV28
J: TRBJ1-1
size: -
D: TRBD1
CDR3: CASSSPTGVGTEAFF
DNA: TGTGCCAGCAGTTCCCCGACAGGGGTGGGGACTGAAGCTTTCTTT

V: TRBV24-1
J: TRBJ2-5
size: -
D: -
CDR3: CATSDFAGTGQETQYF
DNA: TGTGCCACCAGTGATTTTGCCGGGACGGGGCAAGAGACCCAGTACTTC

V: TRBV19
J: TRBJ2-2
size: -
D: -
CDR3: CASSTRAAGQRSAGELFF
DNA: TGTGCCAGTAGTACCAGGGCCGCGGGACAGAGAAGCGCCGGGGAGCTGTTTTTT

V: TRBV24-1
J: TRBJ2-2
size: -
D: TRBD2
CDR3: CAVQRGLGSNTGELFF
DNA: TGTGCCGTTCAGCGGGGTCTAGGTAGTAACACCGGGGAGCTGTTTTTT

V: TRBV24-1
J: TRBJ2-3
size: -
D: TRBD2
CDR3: CATSATSGGADTQYF
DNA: TGTGCCACCAGCGCCACCAGCGGGGGGGCCGATACGCAGTATTTT

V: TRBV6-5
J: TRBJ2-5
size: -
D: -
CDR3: CASSPGADSQETQYF
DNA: TGTGCCAGCAGCCCCGGGGCTGACAGCCAAGAGACCCAGTACTTC

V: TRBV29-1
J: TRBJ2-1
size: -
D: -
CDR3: CSATHSSYNEQFF
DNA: TGCAGCGCCACCCATAGCTCCTACAATGAGCAGTTCTTC

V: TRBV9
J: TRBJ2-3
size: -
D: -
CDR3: CASSVRTADTQYF
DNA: TGTGCCAGCAGCGTTCGGACCGCAGATACGCAGTATTTT

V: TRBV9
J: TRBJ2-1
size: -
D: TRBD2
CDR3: CASSVGASGIYNEQFF
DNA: TGTGCCAGCAGCGTAGGCGCTAGCGGGATCTACAATGAGCAGTTCTTC

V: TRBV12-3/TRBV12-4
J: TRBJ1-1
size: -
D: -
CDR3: CASSRGQTTEAFF
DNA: TGTGCCAGCAGTCGCGGACAGACCACTGAAGCTTTCTTT

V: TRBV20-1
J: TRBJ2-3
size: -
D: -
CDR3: CSASISRGGDTQYF
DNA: TGCAGTGCTAGTATATCAAGAGGCGGGGATACGCAGTATTTT

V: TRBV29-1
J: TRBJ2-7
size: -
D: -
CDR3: CSVEIGAYEQYF
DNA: TGCAGCGTTGAAATCGGGGCCTACGAGCAGTACTTC

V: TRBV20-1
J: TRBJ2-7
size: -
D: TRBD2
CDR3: CSARGRSIQREGLYEQYF
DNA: TGCAGTGCTAGAGGAAGGTCTATCCAACGGGAGGGCTTATACGAGCAGTACTTC

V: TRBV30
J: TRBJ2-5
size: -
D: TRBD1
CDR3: CACLDRGRETQYF
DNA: TGTGCCTGCCTAGACAGGGGTCGAGAGACCCAGTACTTC

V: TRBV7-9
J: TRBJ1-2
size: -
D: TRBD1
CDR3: CASSFQEGQAYTF
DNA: TGTGCCAGCAGCTTTCAGGAGGGACAGGCCTACACCTTC

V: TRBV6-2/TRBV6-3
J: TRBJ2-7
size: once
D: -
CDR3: CASGAYEQYF
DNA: TGTGCCAGCGGGGCCTACGAGCAGTACTTC